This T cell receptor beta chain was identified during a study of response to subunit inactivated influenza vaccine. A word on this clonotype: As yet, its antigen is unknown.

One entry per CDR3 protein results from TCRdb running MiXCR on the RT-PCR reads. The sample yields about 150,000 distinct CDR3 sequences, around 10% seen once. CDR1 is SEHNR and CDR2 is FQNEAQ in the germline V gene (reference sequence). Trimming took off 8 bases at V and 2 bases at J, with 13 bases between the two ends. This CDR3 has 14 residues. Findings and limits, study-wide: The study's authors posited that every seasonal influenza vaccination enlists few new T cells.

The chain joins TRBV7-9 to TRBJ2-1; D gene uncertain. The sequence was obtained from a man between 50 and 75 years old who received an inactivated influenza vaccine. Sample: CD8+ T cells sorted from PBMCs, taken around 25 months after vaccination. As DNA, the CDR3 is TGTGCCAGCTTGGGCCACGACACCTACAATGAGCAGTTCTTC. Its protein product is CASLGHDTYNEQFF.